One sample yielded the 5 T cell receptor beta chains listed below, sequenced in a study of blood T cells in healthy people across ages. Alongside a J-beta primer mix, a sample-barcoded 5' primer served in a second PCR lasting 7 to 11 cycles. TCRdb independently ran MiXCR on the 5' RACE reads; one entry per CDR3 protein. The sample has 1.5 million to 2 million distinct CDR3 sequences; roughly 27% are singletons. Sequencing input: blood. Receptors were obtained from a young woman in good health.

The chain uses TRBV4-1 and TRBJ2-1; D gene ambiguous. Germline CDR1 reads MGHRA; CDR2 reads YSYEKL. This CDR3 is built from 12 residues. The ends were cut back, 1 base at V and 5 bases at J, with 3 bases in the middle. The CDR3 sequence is CASSQVHNEQFF. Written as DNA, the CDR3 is TGCGCCAGCAGCCAAGTCCACAATGAGCAGTTCTTC.

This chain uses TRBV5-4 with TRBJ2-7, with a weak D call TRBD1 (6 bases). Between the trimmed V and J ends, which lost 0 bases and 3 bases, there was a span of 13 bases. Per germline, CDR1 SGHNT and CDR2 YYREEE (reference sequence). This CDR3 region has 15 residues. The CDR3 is CASSLGGPNVYEQYF. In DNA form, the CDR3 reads TGTGCCAGCAGCTTGGGGGGGCCAAACGTCTACGAGCAGTACTTC.

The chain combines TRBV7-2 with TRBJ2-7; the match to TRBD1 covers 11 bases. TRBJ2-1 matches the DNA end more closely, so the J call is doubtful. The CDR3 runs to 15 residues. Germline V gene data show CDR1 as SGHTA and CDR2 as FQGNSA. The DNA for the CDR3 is TGTGCCAGCAGCTTAGAAGGACAGGGGGCCGATGAGCAGTTCTTC. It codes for CASSLEGQGADEQFF.

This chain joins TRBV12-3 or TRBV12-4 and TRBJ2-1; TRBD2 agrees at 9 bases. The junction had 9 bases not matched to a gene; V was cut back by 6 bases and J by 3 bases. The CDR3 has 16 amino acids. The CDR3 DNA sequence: TGTGCCAGCAGCCCATCGAGGCGGGGGGGCTACAATGAGCAGTTCTTC. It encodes CASSPSRRGGYNEQFF.

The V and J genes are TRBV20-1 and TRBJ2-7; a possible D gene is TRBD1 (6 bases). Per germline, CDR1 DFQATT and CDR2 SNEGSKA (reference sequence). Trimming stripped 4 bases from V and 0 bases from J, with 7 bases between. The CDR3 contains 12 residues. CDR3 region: CSATGDSYEQYF. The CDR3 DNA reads TGCAGTGCTACAGGGGACTCCTACGAGCAGTACTTC.